The T cell receptor beta chain under discussion was sequenced for a study of OX40 agonist ivuxolimab in advanced cancers. Sequenced by immunoSEQ multiplex PCR; TCRdb stores in-frame clones only, minus some. This repertoire shows several thousand clones, roughly 73% found once; its top ten account for more than 50%. The CDR3 sequence is 15 residues long. CDR1 and CDR2 from the germline V gene are PRHDT and FYEKMQ (reference sequence). Trimming removed 0 bases at V and 6 bases at J, with 15 bases between. The receptor's source is an adult with an advanced solid tumor such as melanoma, head and neck, liver or kidney cancer. J is TRBJ2-7 and V is TRBV13, with D tentatively TRBD1 or TRBD2 (5 bases each). The starting material was CD4+ or CD8+ T cells sorted from blood, obtained in a trial of the OX40 agonist ivuxolimab. The CDR3 reads CASSLGGTISSEQYF. Here the CDR3 DNA reads TGTGCCAGCAGCTTAGGGGGGACCATCTCTAGCGAGCAGTACTTC.